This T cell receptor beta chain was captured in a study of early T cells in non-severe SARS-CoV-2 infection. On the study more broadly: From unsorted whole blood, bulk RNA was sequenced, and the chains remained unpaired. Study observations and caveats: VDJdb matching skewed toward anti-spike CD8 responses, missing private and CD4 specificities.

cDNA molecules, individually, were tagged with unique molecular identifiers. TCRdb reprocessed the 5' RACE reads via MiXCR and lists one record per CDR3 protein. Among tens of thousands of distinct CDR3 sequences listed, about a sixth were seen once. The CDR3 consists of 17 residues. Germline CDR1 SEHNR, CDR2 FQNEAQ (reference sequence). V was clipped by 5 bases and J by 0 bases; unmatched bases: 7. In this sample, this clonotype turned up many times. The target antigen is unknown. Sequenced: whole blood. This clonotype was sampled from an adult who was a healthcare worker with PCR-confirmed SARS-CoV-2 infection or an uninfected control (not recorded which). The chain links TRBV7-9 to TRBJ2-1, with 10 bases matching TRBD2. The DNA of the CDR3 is TGTGCCAGCAGCCTTGGGACTAGCGCAAGCTCCTACAATGAGCAGTTCTTC. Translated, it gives CASSLGTSASSYNEQFF.